Below, one T cell receptor (beta chain) is given with its context. The sample comes from a study of response to subunit inactivated influenza vaccine. One entry per CDR3 protein results from TCRdb running MiXCR on the RT-PCR reads. The sample has a few hundred thousand distinct CDR3 sequences, roughly 22% seen once. Trimming at V came to 4 bases and at J to 4 bases, leaving 5 bases not matched to a gene. The CDR3 loop spans 14 amino acids. Germline-derived CDR1 and CDR2 are SGHRS and YFSETQ. V gene TRBV5-1 combines with J gene TRBJ1-2; 9 nucleotides match TRBD1. The sequences come from PBMCs from blood, collected roughly 20 months after vaccination. The receptor comes from a man aged 45 to 75 who received an inactivated influenza vaccine. For the CDR3, the DNA is TGCGCCAGCAGCAAGGGACAGGGCGGCTATGGCTACACCTTC. Encoded protein: CASSKGQGGYGYTF.